Below, 18 T cell receptor beta chains from the same sample are listed, as sequenced in a study of T cell repertoires in cytomegalovirus infection (dated by TCRdb to about 2019). The sample's treatment or condition label, in plain terms: in vitro stimulation with specific CMV peptide epitopes to enrich CMV-specific T cells. These receptors lack a known antigen. The reads were generated on an Illumina HiSeq 1500. TCRdb reanalyzed the raw reads on its own, using fastp at Q25 for trimming and MiXCR for clone calling, and kept in-frame beta chains. Rows merge per CDR3 protein into single entries with the most common DNA and genes. The sample includes fewer than 950,000 distinct CDR3 sequences, with approximately 32% observed a single time. In total, the top ten clones hold 12% of the sample. The sample was cultured CD8+ T cells from PBMCs, taken from culture after CMV antigen stimulation. Receptors were obtained from a human donor in good health (CMV status not recorded). Some clones in this sample may be carry-over from other donors' samples.

Comments on this clonotype: A junction boundary mismatches the germline segment, possibly from a read error. This rearrangement joins TRBV27 to TRBJ1-5; maybe TRBD1 (5 bases). The CDR3 spans 16 residues. Germline values: CDR1 MNHEY, CDR2 SMNVEV (reference sequence). CDR3 region: CAGSPFSGSLNQPQHF. The CDR3 DNA reads as TGTGCCGGCAGTCCTTTCTCAGGGTCCCTCAATCAGCCCCAGCATTTT.

This clonotype has at least ten counts. In nucleotides, the CDR3 is TGTGCCAGCAGTTACTCGGGGCCGGGTATTGAAGCTTTCTTT. Protein: CASSYSGPGIEAFF. The rearrangement uses TRBV6-5 and TRBJ1-1, with a weak D call TRBD1 (5 bases). Trimming removed 0 bases at V and 7 bases at J, with 12 bases between. CDR1 is MNHEY, CDR2 SVGAGI, per germline. The CDR3 contains 14 residues.

This clonotype turned up a few times. The chain couples TRBV20-1 to TRBJ2-1, with 8 bases aligning to TRBD2. CDR1 DFQATT and CDR2 SNEGSKA come from the germline V gene (reference sequence). V was pared by 0 bases and J by 8 bases, with 9 bases of the junction left unmatched. This CDR3 is built from 15 residues. In DNA form, the CDR3 reads TGCAGTGCTAGAGAAGCAGCGGGGGCCCTCTATGAGCAGTTCTTC. It translates to CSAREAAGALYEQFF.

The table lists this clonotype with many counts. CDR3 bases: TGTGCCAGCAGCTTAGGTAGGACAGGGTACAATGAGCAGTTCTTC. Protein: CASSLGRTGYNEQFF. The chain has TRBV7-8 and TRBJ2-1; 8 bases line up with TRBD1. The J segment lost 4 bases and the V segment lost 1 base, leaving 3 bases of the junction unmatched. Germline assignment: CDR1 SGHVS and CDR2 FQNEAQ. CDR3 length equals 15 residues.

This clonotype was counted a few times. This rearrangement joins TRBV19 to TRBJ2-1; D possibly matches TRBD1 or TRBD2 (5 bases each). The CDR3 runs 16 residues. Germline V gene data show CDR1 as LNHDA and CDR2 as SQIVND (reference sequence). Trimming stripped 0 bases from V and 8 bases from J, with 17 bases between. The CDR3 bases are TGTGCCAGTAGTATAGATTTCGGTAGAGGGGCGCATGAGCAGTTCTTC. Its protein is CASSIDFGRGAHEQFF.

The chain has TRBV4-1 and TRBJ1-1; no definite D call. Trimming removed 5 bases at V and 5 bases at J, with 12 bases between. Looked up from germline, CDR1 is MGHRA and CDR2 is YSYEKL. CDR3 length: 13 residues. For the CDR3, the DNA is TGCGCCAGCAGCGCCGGTAGGAGAACTGAAGCTTTCTTT. This sequence encodes CASSAGRRTEAFF.

This clonotype appeared a few times. The rearrangement uses TRBV6-5 and TRBJ1-1; D gene ambiguous. CDR3 length equals 15 residues. V was cut by 6 bases and J by 1 base, with 15 bases left in between. Germline V lookup: CDR1 MNHEY, CDR2 SVGAGI. This chain's CDR3 is CASSLTPSTNTEAFF. Here the CDR3 DNA reads TGTGCCAGCAGCCTCACTCCTTCTACGAACACTGAAGCTTTCTTT.

This clonotype was seen ten or more times. The genes are TRBV6-1 and TRBJ2-5; 8 bases align to TRBD1. The CDR3 runs to 15 residues. V gave up 2 bases and J gave up 4 bases; unmatched junction bases: 6. Germline CDR1 and CDR2: MNHNS and SASEGT. The chain's CDR3 is CASSETHGQGETQYF. In DNA form, the CDR3 reads TGTGCCAGCAGTGAAACCCACGGACAGGGAGAGACCCAGTACTTC.

This clonotype was detected only once. A read error may be the cause here, since a much bigger clone is one base away. The J gene is TRBJ2-7, the V gene TRBV7-4, with a possible D match to TRBD1 (5 bases). The CDR3 runs to 15 residues. Trimming took 5 bases from V and 4 from J, leaving 18 bases between them. Germline-derived CDR1 and CDR2 are SGHVT and SQSDAQ. The CDR3 spells CASSPATAGWYEQYF. The CDR3 DNA follows: TGTGCCAGCAGCCCAGCGACAGCTGGCTGGTACGAGCAGTACTTC.

This clonotype was detected many times. This chain links TRBV7-6 with TRBJ1-1, with TRBD1 identical over 7 bases. Per the germline V gene, CDR1 is SGHVS and CDR2 is FNYEAQ. The length of the CDR3 is 14 residues. V was pared by 5 bases and J by 1 base, with 4 bases of the junction left unmatched. This CDR3 is CASSTRQGNTEAFF. CDR3 coding DNA: TGTGCCAGCAGCACGAGACAGGGGAACACTGAAGCTTTCTTT.

With regard to this clonotype: One end of the junction does not line up with germline, which may come from a read error. V and J are TRBV7-3 and TRBJ2-1; D is undetermined. Germline values: CDR1 SGHTA, CDR2 FQGTGA. The CDR3 is made up of 15 amino acids. The CDR3 here is CASSLTSYSYNEQLF. The CDR3 nucleotides read TGTGCCAGCAGCTTAACCTCGTACTCCTACAATGAGCAGTTATTC. The variable domain in full, completed from reference TRBV7-3 and TRBJ2-1, reads GAGVSQTPSNKVTEKGKYVELRCDPISGHTALYWYRQSLGQGPEFLIYFQGTGAADDSGLPNDRFFAVRPEGSVSTLKIQRTERGDSAVYLCASSLTSYSYNEQLFGPGTRLTVL.

This clonotype has at least ten counts. The V call is TRBV7-9, the J call TRBJ2-3, with a tentative D call TRBD1 (5 bases). V shed 4 bases and J shed 2 bases, with 10 bases lying between them. There are 14 residues in the CDR3. Germline CDR1 reads SEHNR; CDR2 reads FQNEAQ (reference sequence). CDR3 DNA: TGTGCCAGCAGCTACTCAGGGTTCACAGATACGCAGTATTTT. This gives the protein CASSYSGFTDTQYF.

Concerning this clonotype itself: Relative to the germline gene, one junction end is altered; a read error may explain this. The chain combines TRBV7-7 with TRBJ2-1; 9 bases fit TRBD1. The CDR3 totals 15 residues. Per germline, CDR1 SSHAT and CDR2 FNYEAQ (reference sequence). The CDR3 loop reads CASSFSPGQGNEQFF. In DNA form, the CDR3 reads TGTGCTAGCAGTTTTTCTCCGGGACAGGGTAATGAGCAGTTCTTC.

The genes are TRBV7-9 and TRBJ2-7, with no clear D. Looked up from germline, CDR1 is SEHNR and CDR2 is FQNEAQ (reference sequence). The CDR3 consists of 12 residues. Trimming left V 2 bases short and J 6 bases short, with 8 bases between. CDR3 bases: TGTGCCAGCAGCTTATGGTTGGGCGAGCAGTACGTC. Its translation is CASSLWLGEQYV.

This rearrangement joins TRBV27 to TRBJ2-1; 7 nucleotides match TRBD1. The germline gives CDR1 MNHEY, CDR2 SMNVEV (reference sequence). V lost 6 bases, J lost 8 bases, and 7 bases stayed unmatched. This CDR3 has 13 amino acids. This chain's CDR3 is CASSPDQGDEQFF. CDR3 bases: TGTGCCAGCAGCCCCGATCAGGGGGATGAGCAGTTCTTC.

Comment on this clonotype: Germline is not matched at one junction end, which may reflect a read error. CDR3 residues: CTSSSIRGTEAFF. In nucleotides, the CDR3 is TGTACCAGCAGTTCGATCAGGGGCACTGAAGCTTTCTTT. This rearrangement joins TRBV27 to TRBJ1-1; TRBD1 might be the D (6 bases). Germline CDR1 reads MNHEY; CDR2 reads SMNVEV (reference sequence). This CDR3 region has 13 residues.

This clonotype occurred a few times. The rearrangement joins TRBV6-1 to TRBJ2-1; TRBD1 matches at 7 bases. From germline, CDR1 is MNHNS and CDR2 SASEGT. CDR3 size: 16 residues. V gave up 8 bases and J gave up 1 base; unmatched junction bases: 11. The CDR3 loop is CASQTGAGLSYNEQFF. DNA of the CDR3: TGTGCCAGCCAAACAGGGGCCGGGCTATCCTACAATGAGCAGTTCTTC.

The chain uses TRBV7-6 and TRBJ1-4; D remains ambiguous. This CDR3 is 14 amino acids long. The germline V gene has CDR1 SGHVS and CDR2 FNYEAQ. The V and J ends lost 4 bases and 5 bases respectively, with 11 bases between them. CDR3 sequence: CASSSVGGNEKLFF. CDR3 in DNA: TGTGCCAGCAGCTCCGTGGGCGGCAATGAAAAACTGTTTTTT.